This T cell receptor (beta chain) stems from a study of blood T cell repertoires in COVID-19. Study as a whole: Samples taken during acute and convalescent COVID-19 were collected in the United States, Italy and Spain. T cells, B-cell-depleted T cells, or PBMCs provided the cDNA or gDNA that served as material.

Methods used by the authors: Reference gene primer amplification in the assay estimated nucleated cell counts. Sequencing used immunoSEQ multiplex PCR; TCRdb keeps in-frame clones, though not all of them. That table is the source of V, J and clone size, and D and trimming were worked out from the DNA. The sample records some 150,000 clones, around 86% being singletons. Sample: peripheral blood. This clonotype was obtained from a man between 65 and 85 years old with acute or convalescent COVID-19.

This chain's CDR3 is CASSPGTGGRSNQPQHF. For the CDR3, the DNA is TGTGCCAGTAGCCCCGGGACAGGGGGGAGGAGCAATCAGCCCCAGCATTTT. The rearrangement uses TRBV19 and TRBJ1-5, with 11 nucleotides matching TRBD1. The V segment lost 6 bases and the J segment 1 base; nucleotides outside the gene matches: 8. The CDR3 totals 17 residues. Germline CDR1 and CDR2: LNHDA and SQIVND (reference sequence).